This T cell receptor beta chain emerged from a study of blood T cell repertoires in COVID-19. Trimming shortened V by 5 bases and J by 5 bases, and 12 bases separated the two germline ends. The CDR3 covers 13 residues. CDR1 and CDR2 (germline): MNHEY, SVGAGI. Data came from immunoSEQ multiplex PCR; TCRdb stores just in-frame clones and leaves some out. The sample has 87,000 or so clones; roughly 80% are singletons. The specimen sequenced was peripheral blood. The chain recombines TRBV6-5 with TRBJ1-1; D is unclear. The sequence derives from a woman of 80 years or more with active or convalescent COVID-19. The chain's CDR3 is CASSPTVPTEAFF. The CDR3 coding sequence is TGTGCCAGCAGTCCTACGGTTCCGACTGAAGCTTTCTTT.